These 22 T cell receptor beta chains came from one sample sequenced in a study. The TRBV12-4/TRBJ1-2 clonotypes were amplified using barcode primers with ligated adaptors. In TCRdb, the multiplex PCR reads were re-called with MiXCR into one record per CDR3 protein. The sample has over 1,000 distinct CDR3 sequences, approximately 30% seen once. The sequencing sample was made of memory CD4+ T cells sorted from blood. Subset: memory CD4+ T cells, CD4+CD45RO+CD25-. These receptors were obtained from a female donor with breast cancer.

In this sample, this clonotype is medium-sized. The V and J genes are TRBV12-3 or TRBV12-4 and TRBJ1-2, with D unclear. CDR3 length: 12 amino acids. V was shortened by 7 bases and J by 4 bases, with 10 bases between the two germline ends. CDR3 in amino acids: CASTQTSYGYTF. The CDR3 nucleotides read TGTGCCAGCACCCAAACTTCCTATGGCTACACCTTC.

CDR3 coding DNA: TGTGCCAGCAGTTTAGTTCCGGACAGGGGAGGCTACACCTTC. Translation: CASSLVPDRGGYTF. The rearrangement joins TRBV12-3 or TRBV12-4 to TRBJ1-2; the match to TRBD1 covers 9 bases. J was trimmed by 8 bases and V by 1 base; bases with no gene match: 5. This CDR3 comprises 14 residues.

The rearrangement joins TRBV12-3 or TRBV12-4 to TRBJ1-2, with TRBD1 identical over 9 bases. Germline trimming cut 6 bases from V and 5 bases from J; bases unmatched to any gene: 10. This CDR3 comprises 15 residues. CDR3 sequence (DNA): TGTGCCAGCAGCCGCCAGGGACAGGGAATTTATGGCTACACCTTC. Amino acids: CASSRQGQGIYGYTF.

This chain links TRBV12-3 or TRBV12-4 with TRBJ1-2; the match to TRBD1 covers 8 bases. CDR3 length: 13 residues. V lost 6 bases and J lost 8; bases outside the gene matches: 8. CDR3 coding DNA: TGTGCCAGCAGCCGCCAGGGACAGGCAGGCTACACCTTC. This gives the protein CASSRQGQAGYTF.

This clonotype is labeled large. The chain links TRBV12-3 or TRBV12-4 to TRBJ1-2; possibly TRBD1 for D (5 bases). Trimming removed 5 bases at V and 5 bases at J, with 9 bases between. The CDR3 is 12 residues long. DNA for the CDR3: TGTGCCAGCAGTCAGACAGAATATGGCTACACCTTC. Protein sequence: CASSQTEYGYTF.

A few counts support this clonotype. The chain has TRBV12-3 or TRBV12-4 and TRBJ1-2, with 9 positions matching TRBD1. The CDR3 has 13 amino acids. V shed 5 bases and J 8 bases; nucleotides not matched to a gene: 6. The CDR3 is CASSTGQGGGYTF. DNA of the CDR3: TGTGCCAGCAGTACGGGACAGGGCGGCGGCTACACCTTC.

In its sample, this clonotype ranks as medium-sized. This sequence joins TRBV12-3 or TRBV12-4 and TRBJ1-2; D is ambiguous. V lost 5 bases and J lost 2, with 12 bases in between. CDR3 size: 14 residues. The CDR3 DNA sequence: TGTGCCAGCAGTGGCTGGGAGCAGAACTATGGCTACACCTTC. Translating gives CASSGWEQNYGYTF.

This clonotype rates as large. The chain links TRBV12-3 or TRBV12-4 to TRBJ1-2; a possible D gene is TRBD1 (5 bases). Deletions cut 3 bases from V and 4 bases from J, with 9 bases between. The CDR3 loop spans 13 amino acids. CDR3 residues: CASSLRRAYGYTF. The CDR3 DNA reads TGTGCCAGCAGTTTGCGCAGGGCCTATGGCTACACCTTC.

This sequence joins TRBV12-3 or TRBV12-4 and TRBJ1-2; 8 bases agree with TRBD1. V shed 6 bases, J shed 0 bases, and the junction held 3 bases outside the gene matches. The CDR3 totals 14 residues. The CDR3 region has the DNA TGTGCCAGCAGGGCGACAGGGGCTAACTATGGCTACACCTTC. Translation: CASRATGANYGYTF.

This clonotype is categorized as medium-sized. This sequence joins TRBV12-3 or TRBV12-4 and TRBJ1-2, with D possibly matching TRBD1 (5 bases). Trimming took 8 bases from V and 7 from J, leaving 17 bases between them. The CDR3 extends over 13 amino acids. CDR3 DNA sequence: TGTGCCAGCGCTAAAGGGGCTACCGCTGGCTACACCTTC. Translated, it gives CASAKGATAGYTF.

The genes are TRBV12-3 or TRBV12-4 and TRBJ1-2; perhaps TRBD1 as D (5 bases). The CDR3 extends over 15 amino acids. The germline V and J ends were trimmed by 6 bases and 4 bases, with 18 bases remaining between them. The CDR3 bases are TGTGCCAGCAGCCTAAATCAAGGGACGGTCTATGGCTACACCTTC. Its translation is CASSLNQGTVYGYTF.

This chain connects TRBV12-3 or TRBV12-4 to TRBJ1-2; 10 nucleotides agree with TRBD1. The CDR3 extends over 15 amino acids. V lost 4 bases and J lost 4; bases outside the gene matches: 6. CDR3 in DNA: TGTGCCAGCAGTTCACGGGACAGGGGAGGCTATGGCTACACCTTC. This sequence encodes CASSSRDRGGYGYTF.

This clonotype is classed as medium-sized (0.01 to 0.1%). The chain is built from TRBV12-3 or TRBV12-4 and TRBJ1-2, with TRBD1 as a possible D gene (5 bases). This CDR3 has 13 amino acids. V was shortened by 5 bases and J by 7 bases, with 14 bases between the two germline ends. The CDR3 loop is CASSPLRGFGYTF. CDR3 nucleotide sequence: TGTGCCAGCAGTCCCCTGAGGGGATTTGGCTACACCTTC.

This clonotype was counted many times. With a much larger clone just one base away, this may be a read error. The chain links TRBV12-3 or TRBV12-4 to TRBJ1-2, with D uncertain. V lost 10 bases and J 2 bases, leaving 14 bases between the germline ends. This CDR3 is built from 13 residues. The CDR3, as DNA: TGTGCCAACACCCCGCCGGGCAACTATGGCTACACCTTC. This codes for CANTPPGNYGYTF.

The V call is TRBV12-3 or TRBV12-4, the J call TRBJ1-2; maybe TRBD1 (5 bases). The CDR3 length is 14 residues. V lost 3 bases and J 2 bases, leaving 10 bases between the germline ends. The CDR3 DNA reads TGTGCCAGCAGTTTGAGAGGGGAGAACTATGGCTACACCTTC. Translation: CASSLRGENYGYTF.

The chain has TRBV12-3 or TRBV12-4 and TRBJ1-2; 9 nucleotides align to TRBD1. The length of the CDR3 is 13 residues. Trimming cost V 4 bases and J 11 bases; bases outside gene matches: 8. In DNA form, the CDR3 reads TGTGCCAGCAGTTACCGGGACAGGGACGCGTACACCTTC. Its protein product is CASSYRDRDAYTF.

This clonotype is judged large (0.1 to 1%). The chain has TRBV12-3 or TRBV12-4 and TRBJ1-2, with D unclear. V lost 1 base and J 5 bases, leaving 2 bases between the germline ends. CDR3 size: 11 residues. The CDR3 DNA reads TGTGCCAGCAGTTTAGGGTATGGCTACACCTTC. It codes for CASSLGYGYTF.

By sample share, this clonotype is large. This chain joins TRBV12-3 or TRBV12-4 and TRBJ1-2; weak D call: TRBD1 (6 bases). The CDR3 loop spans 15 amino acids. Trimming shortened V by 3 bases and J by 0 bases, and 11 bases separated the two germline ends. CDR3 loop: CASSLETGPNYGYTF. CDR3 bases: TGTGCCAGCAGTTTGGAGACAGGACCTAACTATGGCTACACCTTC.

Only one count was recorded for this clonotype. The chain has TRBV12-3 or TRBV12-4 and TRBJ1-2, with TRBD1 as a possible D gene (5 bases). This CDR3 contains 14 residues. V lost 5 bases, J lost 8 bases, and 18 bases lay in between. The CDR3 DNA reads TGTGCCAGCAGTACGACAAGGGGCGAGAGCGGCTACACCTTC. Protein: CASSTTRGESGYTF.

This clonotype is labeled large. The chain carries TRBV12-3 or TRBV12-4 and TRBJ1-2; D remains unclear. The CDR3 contains 14 residues. Trimming shortened V by 3 bases and J by 5 bases, and 13 bases separated the two germline ends. The CDR3 nucleotides are TGTGCCAGCAGTTTCCACACGCCTGAATATGGCTACACCTTC. Translation gives CASSFHTPEYGYTF.

The chain recombines TRBV12-3 or TRBV12-4 with TRBJ1-2, with TRBD1 matching 7 bases. The CDR3 is made up of 14 amino acids. With 7 bases clipped from V and 7 bases from J, the junction kept 12 bases outside the gene matches. The DNA of the CDR3 is TGTGCCAGCACGATCGGGGACAGCGTATCTGGCTACACCTTC. Protein sequence: CASTIGDSVSGYTF.

By share, this clonotype counts as large. This chain connects TRBV12-3 or TRBV12-4 to TRBJ1-2; a weak D match, TRBD1 (6 bases). This CDR3 region has 13 residues. The germline V and J ends were trimmed by 5 bases and 6 bases, with 13 bases remaining between them. CDR3 in DNA: TGTGCCAGCAGTCCACAGGGTATGGATGGCTACACCTTC. This codes for CASSPQGMDGYTF.